This T cell receptor beta chain was captured by sequencing in a study of brain T cells in children with intractable seizures. Whole-study findings and limits: Pre- and post-surgery blood differed in depth, so pre-surgery absences may be undersampling.

The CDR3 contains 14 residues. From germline, CDR1 is SGHRS and CDR2 YFSETQ. The V end lost 0 bases, the J end lost 4 bases, and 11 bases lay between the germline ends. Specified time point: blood from clinic visit 5 months post-surgery; TSC patient then seizure free. Only cases whose brain tissue showed the highest T cell transcript signatures were sequenced. Pre-surgery treatment included at least one anti-epileptic drug. About this clone: Its antigen is unidentified. Other nucleotide sequences from this sample produce the same CDR3.

Clones were sequenced by immunoSEQ multiplex PCR, and TCRdb holds only the in-frame ones, with some missing. The sample lists 300,000 to 400,000 clones, about 93% occurring once. This chain connects TRBV5-1 to TRBJ2-7, with D tentatively TRBD1 or TRBD2 (6 bases each). The sample consisted of peripheral blood, taken 4 to 5 months after surgery. The source is a boy younger than two with tuberous sclerosis and intractable seizures. CDR3 DNA: TGCGCCAGCAGCTTGGAAGGGGGGTCTTACGAGCAGTACTTC. Encoded protein: CASSLEGGSYEQYF.